The clone carrying this T cell receptor beta chain was observed a single time. This sample stems from a study of T cell changes during pregnancy in multiple sclerosis. Germline V gene sequence: CDR1 SGHNT, CDR2 YYREEE (reference sequence). Trimming took off 2 bases at V and 2 bases at J, with 7 bases between the two ends. CDR3 length equals 13 residues. The protocol was immunoSEQ multiplex PCR, while the TCRdb copy is restricted to in-frame clones and leaves out a portion. Of some 100,000 clones detected, about 91% appear once; the ten largest clones hold around 3.2%. The chain employs TRBV5-4 and TRBJ2-5; D possibly corresponds to TRBD1 (5 bases). The TCR sequence derives from a female donor with multiple sclerosis, enrolled in a pregnancy study. Sample: peripheral blood, taken in the second trimester of pregnancy. The CDR3: CASSFTGQETQYF. In DNA form, the CDR3 reads TGTGCCAGCAGCTTCACAGGTCAAGAGACCCAGTACTTC.